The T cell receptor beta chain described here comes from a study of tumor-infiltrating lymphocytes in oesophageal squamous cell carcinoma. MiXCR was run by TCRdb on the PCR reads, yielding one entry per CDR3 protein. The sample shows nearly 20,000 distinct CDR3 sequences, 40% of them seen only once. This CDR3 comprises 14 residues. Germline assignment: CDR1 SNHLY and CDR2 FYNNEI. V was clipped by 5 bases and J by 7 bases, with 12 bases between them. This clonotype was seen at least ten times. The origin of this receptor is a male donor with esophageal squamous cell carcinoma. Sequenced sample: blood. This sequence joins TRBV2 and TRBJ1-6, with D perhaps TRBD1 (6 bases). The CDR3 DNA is TGTGCCAGCAGTCGGACAGATAAGAATTCACCCCTCCACTTT. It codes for CASSRTDKNSPLHF. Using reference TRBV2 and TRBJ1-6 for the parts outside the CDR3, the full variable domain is EPEVTQTPSHQVTQMGQEVILRCVPISNHLYFYWYRQILGQKVEFLVSFYNNEISEKSEIFDDQFSVERPDGSNFTLKIRSTKLEDSAMYFCASSRTDKNSPLHFGNGTRLTVT.